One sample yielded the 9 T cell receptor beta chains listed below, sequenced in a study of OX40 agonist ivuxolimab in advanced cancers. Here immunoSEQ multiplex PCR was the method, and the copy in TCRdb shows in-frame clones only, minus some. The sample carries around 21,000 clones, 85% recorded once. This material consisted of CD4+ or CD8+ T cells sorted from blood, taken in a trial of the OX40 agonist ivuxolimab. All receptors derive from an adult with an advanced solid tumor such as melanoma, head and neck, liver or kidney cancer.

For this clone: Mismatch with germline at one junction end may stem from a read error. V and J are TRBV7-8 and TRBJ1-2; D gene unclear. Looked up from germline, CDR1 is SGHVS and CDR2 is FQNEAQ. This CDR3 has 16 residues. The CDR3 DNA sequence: TGTGCCAGCAGCTTAACGGCAGGAGGGAGTAACTATGGCTACATCTTC. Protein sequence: CASSLTAGGSNYGYIF.

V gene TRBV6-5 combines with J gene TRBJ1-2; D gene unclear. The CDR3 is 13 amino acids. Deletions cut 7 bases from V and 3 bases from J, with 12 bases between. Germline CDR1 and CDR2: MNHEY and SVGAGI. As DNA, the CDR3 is TGTGCCAGCACGGCTTCTCTTGACTATGGCTACACCTTC. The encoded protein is CASTASLDYGYTF.

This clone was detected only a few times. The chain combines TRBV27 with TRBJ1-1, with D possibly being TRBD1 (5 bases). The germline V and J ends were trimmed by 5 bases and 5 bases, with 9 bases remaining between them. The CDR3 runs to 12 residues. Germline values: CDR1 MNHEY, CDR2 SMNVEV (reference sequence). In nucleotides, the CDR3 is TGTGCCAGCAGTCCTCAGGGTACTGAAGCTTTCTTT. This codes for CASSPQGTEAFF.

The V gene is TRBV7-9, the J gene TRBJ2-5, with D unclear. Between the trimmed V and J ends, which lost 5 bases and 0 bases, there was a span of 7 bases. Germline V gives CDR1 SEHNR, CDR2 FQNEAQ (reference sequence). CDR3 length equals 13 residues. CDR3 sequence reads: CASSHKYQETQYF. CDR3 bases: TGTGCCAGCAGCCACAAGTACCAAGAGACCCAGTACTTC. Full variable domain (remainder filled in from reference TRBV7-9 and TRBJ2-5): DTGVSQNPRHKITKRGQNVTFRCDPISEHNRLYWYRQTLGQGPEFLTYFQNEAQLEKSRLLSDRFSAERPKGSFSTLEIQRTEQGDSAMYLCASSHKYQETQYFGPGTRLLVL.

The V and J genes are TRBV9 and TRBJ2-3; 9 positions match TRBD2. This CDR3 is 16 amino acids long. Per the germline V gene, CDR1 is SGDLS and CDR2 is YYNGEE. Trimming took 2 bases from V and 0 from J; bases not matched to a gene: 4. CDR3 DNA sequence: TGTGCCAGCAGCGTCCGACTAGCGGTTAGCACAGATACGCAGTATTTT. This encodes CASSVRLAVSTDTQYF.

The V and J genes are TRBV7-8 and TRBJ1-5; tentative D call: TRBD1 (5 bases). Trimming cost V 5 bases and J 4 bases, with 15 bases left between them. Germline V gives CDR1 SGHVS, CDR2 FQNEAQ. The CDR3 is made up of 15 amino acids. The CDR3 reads CASSQDLRANQPQHF. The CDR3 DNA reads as TGTGCCAGCAGCCAAGATCTCAGGGCAAATCAGCCCCAGCATTTT. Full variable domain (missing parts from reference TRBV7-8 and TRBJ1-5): GAGVSQSPRYKVAKRGQDVALRCDPISGHVSLFWYQQALGQGPEFLTYFQNEAQLDKSGLPSDRFFAERPEGSVSTLKIQRTQQEDSAVYLCASSQDLRANQPQHFGDGTRLSIL.

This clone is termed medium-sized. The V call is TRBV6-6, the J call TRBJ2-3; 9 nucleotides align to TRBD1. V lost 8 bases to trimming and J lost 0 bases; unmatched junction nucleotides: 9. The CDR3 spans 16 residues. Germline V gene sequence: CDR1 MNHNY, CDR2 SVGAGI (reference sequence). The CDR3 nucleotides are TGTGCCAGCGCTACCGGACAGGGGACAAGCACAGATACGCAGTATTTT. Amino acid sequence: CASATGQGTSTDTQYF.

The CDR3 DNA reads as TGTGCCAGCAGCTTGGGGTCAGACTTCAATTCACCCCTCCACTTT. This codes for CASSLGSDFNSPLHF. The chain uses TRBV5-4 and TRBJ1-6; D not certain. The germline gives CDR1 SGHNT, CDR2 YYREEE (reference sequence). This CDR3 comprises 15 residues. V lost 0 bases to trimming and J lost 7 bases, with 11 bases between them.

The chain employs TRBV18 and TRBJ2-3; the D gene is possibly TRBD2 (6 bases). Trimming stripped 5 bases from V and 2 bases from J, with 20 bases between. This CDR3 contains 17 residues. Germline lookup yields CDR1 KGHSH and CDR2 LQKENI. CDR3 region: CASSSSEGAELTDTQYF. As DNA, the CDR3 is TGTGCCAGCTCATCCTCGGAGGGCGCCGAGCTCACAGATACGCAGTATTTT.